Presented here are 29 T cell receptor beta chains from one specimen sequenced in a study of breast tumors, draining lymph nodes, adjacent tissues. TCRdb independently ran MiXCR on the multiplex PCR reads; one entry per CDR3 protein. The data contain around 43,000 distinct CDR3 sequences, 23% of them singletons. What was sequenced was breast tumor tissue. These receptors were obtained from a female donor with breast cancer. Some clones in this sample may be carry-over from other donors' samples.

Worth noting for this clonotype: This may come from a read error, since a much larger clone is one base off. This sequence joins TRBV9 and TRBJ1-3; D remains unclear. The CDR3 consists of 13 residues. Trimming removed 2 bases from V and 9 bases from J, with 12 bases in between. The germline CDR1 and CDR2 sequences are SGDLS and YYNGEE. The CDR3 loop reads CASSVMNEGTIYF. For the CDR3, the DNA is TGTGCCAGCAGCGTCATGAACGAGGGCACCATATATTTT.

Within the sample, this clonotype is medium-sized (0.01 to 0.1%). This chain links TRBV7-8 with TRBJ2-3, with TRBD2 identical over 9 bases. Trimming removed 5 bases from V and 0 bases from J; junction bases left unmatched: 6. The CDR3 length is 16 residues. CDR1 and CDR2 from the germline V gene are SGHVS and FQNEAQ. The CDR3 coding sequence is TGTGCCAGCAGCACCCATAGCGGGGGTAGCACAGATACGCAGTATTTT. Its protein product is CASSTHSGGSTDTQYF.

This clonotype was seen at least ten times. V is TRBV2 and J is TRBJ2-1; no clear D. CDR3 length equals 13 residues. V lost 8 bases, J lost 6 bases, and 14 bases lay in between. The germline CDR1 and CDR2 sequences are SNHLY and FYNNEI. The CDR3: CASLSEGINEQFF. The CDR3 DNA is TGTGCCAGCCTGTCTGAAGGAATCAATGAGCAGTTCTTC.

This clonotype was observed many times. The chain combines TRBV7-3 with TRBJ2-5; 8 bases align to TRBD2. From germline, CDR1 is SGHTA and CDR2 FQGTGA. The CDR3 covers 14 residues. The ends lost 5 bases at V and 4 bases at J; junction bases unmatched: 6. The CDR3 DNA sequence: TGTGCCAGCAGCCGCAGCGGGAGTCGAGAGACCCAGTACTTC. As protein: CASSRSGSRETQYF. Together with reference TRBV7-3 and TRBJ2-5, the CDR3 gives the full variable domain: GAGVSQTPSNKVTEKGKYVELRCDPISGHTALYWYRQSLGQGPEFLIYFQGTGAADDSGLPNDRFFAVRPEGSVSTLKIQRTERGDSAVYLCASSRSGSRETQYFGPGTRLLVL.

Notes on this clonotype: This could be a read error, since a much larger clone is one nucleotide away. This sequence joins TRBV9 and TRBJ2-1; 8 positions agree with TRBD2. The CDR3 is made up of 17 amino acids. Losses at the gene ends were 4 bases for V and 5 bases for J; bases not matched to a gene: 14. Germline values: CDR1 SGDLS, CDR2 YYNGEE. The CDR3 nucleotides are TGTGCCAGCAGCACCGGGACTAGATCAAAAAGAGACAATGAGCAGTTCTTC. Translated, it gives CASSTGTRSKRDNEQFF.

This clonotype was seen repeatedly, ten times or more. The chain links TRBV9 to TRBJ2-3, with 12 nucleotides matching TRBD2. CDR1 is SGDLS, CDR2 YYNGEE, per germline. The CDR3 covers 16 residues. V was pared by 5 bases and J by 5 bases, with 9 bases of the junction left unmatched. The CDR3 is CASSPGTSGWGDTQYF. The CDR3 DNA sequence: TGTGCCAGCAGTCCCGGGACTAGCGGGTGGGGAGATACGCAGTATTTT.

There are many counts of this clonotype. In nucleotides, the CDR3 is TGCGCCAGCAGCCGAGGGGGGGCCAACGTCCTGACTTTC. It codes for CASSRGGANVLTF. The V gene is TRBV5-1, the J gene TRBJ2-6, with D possibly being TRBD2 (5 bases). This CDR3 has 13 residues. The V gene's germline CDR1 is SGHRS and CDR2 YFSETQ. V lost 4 bases and J 4 bases, leaving 6 bases between the germline ends.

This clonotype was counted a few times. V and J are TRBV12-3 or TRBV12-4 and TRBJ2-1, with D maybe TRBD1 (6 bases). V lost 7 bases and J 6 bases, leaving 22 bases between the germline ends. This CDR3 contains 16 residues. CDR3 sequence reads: CASTQQGIFPPNEQFF. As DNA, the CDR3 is TGTGCCAGCACCCAACAGGGCATTTTTCCCCCCAATGAGCAGTTCTTC.

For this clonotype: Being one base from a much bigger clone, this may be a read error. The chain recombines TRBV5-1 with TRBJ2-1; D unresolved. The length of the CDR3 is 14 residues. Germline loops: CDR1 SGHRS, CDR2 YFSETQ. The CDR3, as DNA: TGCGCCGGCAGCTTGGTGACCCTCTACAATGAGCAGTTCTTC. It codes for CAGSLVTLYNEQFF.

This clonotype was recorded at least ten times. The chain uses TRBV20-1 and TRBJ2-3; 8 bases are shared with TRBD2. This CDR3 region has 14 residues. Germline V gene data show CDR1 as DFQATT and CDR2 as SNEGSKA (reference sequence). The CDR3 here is CSAPPAGGGDTQYF. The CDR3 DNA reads TGCAGCGCCCCCCCGGCGGGAGGCGGAGATACGCAGTATTTT.

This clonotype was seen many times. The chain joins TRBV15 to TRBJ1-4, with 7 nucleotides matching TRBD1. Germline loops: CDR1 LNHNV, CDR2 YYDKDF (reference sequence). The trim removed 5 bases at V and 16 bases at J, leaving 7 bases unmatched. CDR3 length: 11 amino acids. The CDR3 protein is CATSAHGQEFF. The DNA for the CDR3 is TGTGCCACCAGCGCACACGGACAGGAGTTTTTT.

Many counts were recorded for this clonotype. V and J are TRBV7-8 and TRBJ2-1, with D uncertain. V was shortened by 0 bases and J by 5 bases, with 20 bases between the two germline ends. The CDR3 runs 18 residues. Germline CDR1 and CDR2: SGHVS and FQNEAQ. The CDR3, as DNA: TGTGCCAGCAGCTTAGCCAGTGTGTCAATCTACCTTGACAATGAGCAGTTCTTC. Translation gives CASSLASVSIYLDNEQFF.

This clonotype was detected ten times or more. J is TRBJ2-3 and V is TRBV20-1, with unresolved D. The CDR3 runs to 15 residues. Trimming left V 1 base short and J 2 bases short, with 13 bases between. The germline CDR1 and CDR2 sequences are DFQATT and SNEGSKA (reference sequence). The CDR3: CSARGPPQNTDTQYF. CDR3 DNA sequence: TGCAGTGCTAGAGGGCCCCCGCAGAACACAGATACGCAGTATTTT.

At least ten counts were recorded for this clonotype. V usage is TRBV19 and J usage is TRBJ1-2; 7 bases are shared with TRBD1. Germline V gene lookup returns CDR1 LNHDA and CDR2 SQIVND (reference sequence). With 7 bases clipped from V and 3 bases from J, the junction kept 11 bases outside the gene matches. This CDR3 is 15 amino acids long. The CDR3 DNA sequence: TGTGCCAGTAAGACAGGGAGGGAGGTGTACTATGGCTACACCTTC. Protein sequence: CASKTGREVYYGYTF.

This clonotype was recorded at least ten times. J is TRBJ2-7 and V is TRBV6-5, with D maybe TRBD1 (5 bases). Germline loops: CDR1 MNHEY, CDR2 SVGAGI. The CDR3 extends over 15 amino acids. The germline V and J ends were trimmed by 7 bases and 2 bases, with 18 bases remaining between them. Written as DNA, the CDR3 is TGTGCCAGCACCCCGTGGCAGGGCGATACCTACGAGCAGTACTTC. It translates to CASTPWQGDTYEQYF.

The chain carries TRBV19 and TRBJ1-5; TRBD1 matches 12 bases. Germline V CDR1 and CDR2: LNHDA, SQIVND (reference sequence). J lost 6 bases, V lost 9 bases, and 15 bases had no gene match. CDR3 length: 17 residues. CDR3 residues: CASPLSKGTGGSQPQHF. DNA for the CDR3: TGTGCCAGCCCCCTTTCAAAAGGGACAGGGGGCAGTCAGCCCCAGCATTTT. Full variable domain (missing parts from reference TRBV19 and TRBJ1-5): DGGITQSPKYLFRKEGQNVTLSCEQNLNHDAMYWYRQDPGQGLRLIYYSQIVNDFQKGDIAEGYSVSREKKESFPLTVTSAQKNPTAFYLCASPLSKGTGGSQPQHFGDGTRLSIL.

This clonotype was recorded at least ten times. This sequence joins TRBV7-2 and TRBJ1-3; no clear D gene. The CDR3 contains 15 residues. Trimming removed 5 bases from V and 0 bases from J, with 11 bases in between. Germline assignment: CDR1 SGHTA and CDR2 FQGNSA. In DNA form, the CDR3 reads TGTGCCAGCAGCCAGGTTCCCCTCTCTGGAAACACCATATATTTT. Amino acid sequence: CASSQVPLSGNTIYF.

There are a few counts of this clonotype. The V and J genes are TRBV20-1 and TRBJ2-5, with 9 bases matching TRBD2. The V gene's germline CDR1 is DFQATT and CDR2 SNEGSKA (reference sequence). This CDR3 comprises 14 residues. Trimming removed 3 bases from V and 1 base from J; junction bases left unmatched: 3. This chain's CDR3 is CSASLAGSQETQYF. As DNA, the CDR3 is TGCAGTGCTAGTCTAGCGGGAAGCCAAGAGACCCAGTACTTC.

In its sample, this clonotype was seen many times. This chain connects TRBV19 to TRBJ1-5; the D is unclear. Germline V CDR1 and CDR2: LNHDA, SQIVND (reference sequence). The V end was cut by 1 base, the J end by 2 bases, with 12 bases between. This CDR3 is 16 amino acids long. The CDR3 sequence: CASSIAAHLGNQPQHF. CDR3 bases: TGTGCCAGTAGTATAGCGGCACACCTAGGCAATCAGCCCCAGCATTTT.

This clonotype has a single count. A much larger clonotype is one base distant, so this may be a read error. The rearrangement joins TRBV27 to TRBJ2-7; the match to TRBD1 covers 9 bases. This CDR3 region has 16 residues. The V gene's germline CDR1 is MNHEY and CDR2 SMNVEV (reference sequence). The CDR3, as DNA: TGTGCCAGCAGTTCTCCTAGCGCACAGGGGGCAGGTGAGCGGTACTTC. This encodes CASSSPSAQGAGERYF.

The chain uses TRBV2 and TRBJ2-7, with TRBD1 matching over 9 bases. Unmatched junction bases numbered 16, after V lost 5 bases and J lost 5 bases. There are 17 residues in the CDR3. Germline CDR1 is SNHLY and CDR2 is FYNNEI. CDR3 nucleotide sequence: TGTGCCAGCAGTCAAACCCCCGGGACAGGGCCATGGCACGAGCAGTACTTC. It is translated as CASSQTPGTGPWHEQYF.

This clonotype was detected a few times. The CDR3 region is CSAREDTGTSGSTDTQYF. For the CDR3, the DNA is TGCAGTGCTAGGGAAGATACCGGGACTAGCGGGAGCACAGATACGCAGTATTTT. V usage is TRBV20-1 and J usage is TRBJ2-3; 12 nucleotides align to TRBD2. The CDR3 totals 18 residues. Trimming cost V 3 bases and J 0 bases; bases outside gene matches: 10. From germline, CDR1 is DFQATT and CDR2 SNEGSKA (reference sequence).

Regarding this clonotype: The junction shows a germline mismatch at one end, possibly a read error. DNA for the CDR3: TGCAGTGCTAGAGATCACCAAGCGGGAACCTACGATGAGCAGTTCTTC. This sequence encodes CSARDHQAGTYDEQFF. The rearrangement joins TRBV20-1 to TRBJ2-1; TRBD2 agrees at 7 bases. Germline V gene lookup returns CDR1 DFQATT and CDR2 SNEGSKA (reference sequence). This CDR3 contains 16 residues.

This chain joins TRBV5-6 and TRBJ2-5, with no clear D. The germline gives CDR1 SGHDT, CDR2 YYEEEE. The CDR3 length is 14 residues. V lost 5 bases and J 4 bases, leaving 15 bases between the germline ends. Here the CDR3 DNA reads TGTGCCAGCAGAGAAAGGACGCTGCGAGAGACCCAGTACTTC. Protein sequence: CASRERTLRETQYF.

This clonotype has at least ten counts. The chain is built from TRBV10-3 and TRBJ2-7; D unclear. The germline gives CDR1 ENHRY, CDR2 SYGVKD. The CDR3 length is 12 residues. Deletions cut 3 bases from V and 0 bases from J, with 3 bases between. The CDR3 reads CAISDSSYEQYF. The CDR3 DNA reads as TGTGCCATCAGTGACAGCTCCTACGAGCAGTACTTC.

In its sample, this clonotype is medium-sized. The CDR3 protein is CASRSSAWETQYF. CDR3 bases: TGTGCCAGCAGATCTTCCGCGTGGGAGACCCAGTACTTC. The chain uses TRBV27 and TRBJ2-5; D call uncertain. V lost 6 bases to trimming and J lost 5 bases, with 13 bases between them. CDR1 is MNHEY, CDR2 SMNVEV, per germline (reference sequence). There are 13 residues in the CDR3.

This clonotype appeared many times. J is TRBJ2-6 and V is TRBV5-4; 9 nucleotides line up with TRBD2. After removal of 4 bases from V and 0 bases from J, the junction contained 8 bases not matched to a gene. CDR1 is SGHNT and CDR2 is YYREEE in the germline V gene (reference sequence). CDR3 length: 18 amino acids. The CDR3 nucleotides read TGTGCCAGCAGCATGCAGCGGGGGGCTCTCTCTGGGGCCAACGTCCTGACTTTC. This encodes CASSMQRGALSGANVLTF.

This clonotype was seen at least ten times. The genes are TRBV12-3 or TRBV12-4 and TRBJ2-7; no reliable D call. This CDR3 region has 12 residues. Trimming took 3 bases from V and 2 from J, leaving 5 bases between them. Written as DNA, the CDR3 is TGTGCCAGCAGTTTGGGCACCTACGAGCAGTACTTC. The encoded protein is CASSLGTYEQYF.

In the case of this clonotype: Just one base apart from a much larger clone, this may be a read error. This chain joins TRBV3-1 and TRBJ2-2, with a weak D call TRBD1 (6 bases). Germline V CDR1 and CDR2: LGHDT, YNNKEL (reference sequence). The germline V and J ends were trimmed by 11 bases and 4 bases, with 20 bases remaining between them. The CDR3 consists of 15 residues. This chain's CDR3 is CAFQMRTVGTGELFF. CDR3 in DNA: TGTGCCTTTCAAATGAGGACAGTTGGCACCGGGGAGCTGTTTTTT.